This entry concerns a single TCR beta chain. This sample is part of a study of shared clonotypes between healthy human individuals. TCRdb's copy holds only in-frame clones and misses some; the assay was immunoSEQ multiplex PCR. The sample contains about 1,900,000 clones, over 85% of which appear only once. The naive CD8 subset, CD45RO-negative cells positively selected for CCR7, excluded terminally differentiated effector memory CD45RA+ cells. This CDR3 contains 19 residues. The germline gives CDR1 MGHRA, CDR2 YSYEKL. The ends were cut back, 0 bases at V and 4 bases at J, with 24 bases in the middle. The genes are TRBV4-1 and TRBJ2-5; weak D call: TRBD1 (6 bases). The sequence was collected from a man aged 18 to 30 in good health. The sample was naive CD8+ T cells sorted from blood. The CDR3 DNA reads as TGCGCCAGCAGCCAAGATTTCCCTCCGGCAGGGGCCCCTGGAGAGACCCAGTACTTC. This encodes CASSQDFPPAGAPGETQYF.